The text below deals with one T cell receptor (beta chain). Its antigen remains unknown. This record comes from a study of shared clonotypes between healthy human individuals. Those who donated were healthy HIV-negative adults, with no recent acute infections or vaccinations reported. A split of CD4+ cells into CD45RA+ naive and CD45RA-negative memory subsets was performed. The material for each subset, its genomic DNA, was split evenly across several immunoSEQ plates. Method: immunoSEQ multiplex PCR; TCRdb's copy keeps in-frame clones and lacks some. In the table there are over 2 million clones, 92% of which are singletons. Whole-study findings and limits: Clonotypes that were shared across a few donors made up around 5% of naive CD4 clonotypes.

Sequencing input: naive CD4+ T cells from PBMCs. Subset indicated: CD45RA+ positively selected. The sequence derives from a man aged 18 to 35 in good health. Some clones in this sample may be carry-over from other donors' samples.

CDR3 sequence reads: CASSPLRGRDEKLFF. The CDR3 DNA follows: TGTGCCAGCTCACCCCTCAGGGGGCGGGACGAAAAACTGTTTTTT. V is TRBV18 and J is TRBJ1-4; 8 bases are a match to TRBD1. CDR1 and CDR2 (germline): KGHSH, LQKENI. V lost 3 bases and J lost 8; bases outside the gene matches: 8. The CDR3 has 15 residues.